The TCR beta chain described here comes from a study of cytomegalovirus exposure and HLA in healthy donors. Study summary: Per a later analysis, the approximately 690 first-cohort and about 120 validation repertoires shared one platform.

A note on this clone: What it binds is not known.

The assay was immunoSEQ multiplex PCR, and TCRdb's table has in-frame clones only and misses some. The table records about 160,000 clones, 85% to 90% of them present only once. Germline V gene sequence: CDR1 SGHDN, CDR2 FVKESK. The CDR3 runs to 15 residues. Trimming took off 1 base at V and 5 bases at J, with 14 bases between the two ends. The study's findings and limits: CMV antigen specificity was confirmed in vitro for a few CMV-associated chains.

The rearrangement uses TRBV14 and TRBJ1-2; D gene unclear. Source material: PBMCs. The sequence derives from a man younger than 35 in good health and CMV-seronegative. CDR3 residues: CASSQVPGVRYGYTF. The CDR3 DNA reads TGTGCCAGCAGCCAAGTCCCCGGGGTTAGGTATGGCTACACCTTC.